This T cell receptor beta chain was retrieved from a study of technical replicates of blood from a handful of donors. This clone was counted once. The trim removed 2 bases at V and 4 bases at J, leaving 3 bases unmatched. The CDR3 has 14 amino acids. Germline V gene sequence: CDR1 WNHNN, CDR2 SYGVQD (reference sequence). Produced via immunoSEQ multiplex PCR; TCRdb's table is partial and in-frame only. The table shows 15,000 or so clones, with 84% occurring only once. The chain recombines TRBV10-1 with TRBJ2-5; 8 nucleotides align to TRBD2. The sequence derives from a human donor in good health. Specimen: PBMCs. The CDR3 protein is CASSESLAGETQYF. CDR3 nucleotides: TGCGCCAGCAGTGAGAGTCTAGCGGGAGAGACCCAGTACTTC.